This T cell receptor beta chain was observed in a study of T-cell reconstitution after alpha-beta-depleted transplantation in children. The CDR3 length is 18 residues. The V and J ends lost 4 bases and 1 base respectively, with 21 bases between them. CDR1 is SGDLS and CDR2 is YYNGEE in the germline V gene. Many counts were recorded for this clonotype. The TCRbeta library was prepared with unique molecular identifiers. TCRdb reprocessed the PCR reads via MiXCR and lists one record per CDR3 protein. The sample has some 250,000 distinct CDR3 sequences, around 12% seen once. The sequence derives from a human donor who donated a stem cell graft to a child with acute lymphoblastic leukemia. This sample comprised PBMCs from the stem cell graft donor, obtained from the stem cell graft. This chain uses TRBV9 with TRBJ2-1, with TRBD2 as a possible D gene (6 bases). CDR3 DNA sequence: TGTGCCAGCAGCCTCCCGGAGGGCGGGATAAGGTCCTACAATGAGCAGTTCTTC. It yields the protein CASSLPEGGIRSYNEQFF.